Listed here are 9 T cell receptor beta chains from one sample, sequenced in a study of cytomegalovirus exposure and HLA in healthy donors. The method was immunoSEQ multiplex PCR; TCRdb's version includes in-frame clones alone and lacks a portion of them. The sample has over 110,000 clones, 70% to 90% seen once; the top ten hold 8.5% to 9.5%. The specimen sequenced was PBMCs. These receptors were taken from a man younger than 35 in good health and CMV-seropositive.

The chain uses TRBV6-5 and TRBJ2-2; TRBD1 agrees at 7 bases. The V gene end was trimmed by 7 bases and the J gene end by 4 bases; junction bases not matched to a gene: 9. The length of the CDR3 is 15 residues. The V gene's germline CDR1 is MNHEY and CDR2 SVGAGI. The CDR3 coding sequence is TGTGCCAGCACTCGACAGGGCTGGGGCACCGGGGAGCTGTTTTTT. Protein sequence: CASTRQGWGTGELFF.

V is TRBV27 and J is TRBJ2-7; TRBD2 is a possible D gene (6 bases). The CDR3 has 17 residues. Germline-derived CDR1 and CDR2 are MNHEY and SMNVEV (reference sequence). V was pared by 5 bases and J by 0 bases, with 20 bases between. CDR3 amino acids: CASSPRRGFTSSYEQYF. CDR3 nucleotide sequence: TGTGCCAGCAGTCCCCGGCGGGGCTTCACGAGCTCCTACGAGCAGTACTTC.

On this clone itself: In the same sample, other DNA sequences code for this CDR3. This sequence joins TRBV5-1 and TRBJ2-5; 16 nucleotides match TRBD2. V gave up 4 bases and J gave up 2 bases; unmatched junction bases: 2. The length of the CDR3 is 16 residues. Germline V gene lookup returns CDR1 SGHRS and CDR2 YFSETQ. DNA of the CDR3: TGCGCCAGCAGCCCGGGACTAGCGGGAGGGCAAGAGACCCAGTACTTC. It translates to CASSPGLAGGQETQYF.

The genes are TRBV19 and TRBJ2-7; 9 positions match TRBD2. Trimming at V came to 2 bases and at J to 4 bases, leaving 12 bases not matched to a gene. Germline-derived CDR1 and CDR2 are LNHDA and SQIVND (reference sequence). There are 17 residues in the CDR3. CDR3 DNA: TGTGCCAGTAGTATATCGGCTAGCGGGGAAATAGCTTACGAGCAGTACTTC. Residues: CASSISASGEIAYEQYF.

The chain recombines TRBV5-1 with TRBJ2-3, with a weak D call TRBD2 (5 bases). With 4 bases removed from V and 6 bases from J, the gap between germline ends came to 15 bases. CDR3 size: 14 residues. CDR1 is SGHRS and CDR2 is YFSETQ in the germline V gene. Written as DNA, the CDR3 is TGCGCCAGCAGCCCTGGAGGCTCGTCGGATACGCAGTATTTT. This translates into CASSPGGSSDTQYF.

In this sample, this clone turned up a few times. CDR3 bases: TGTGCCAGCAGCCAGGGGGCGCGGAACGAGCAGTACTTC. Residues: CASSQGARNEQYF. V and J are TRBV7-7 and TRBJ2-7, with TRBD1 matching 8 bases. Germline V gene data show CDR1 as SSHAT and CDR2 as FNYEAQ (reference sequence). The CDR3 is 13 residues long. The V gene end was trimmed by 5 bases and the J gene end by 5 bases; junction bases not matched to a gene: 5.

CDR3 in DNA: TGCGCCAGCAGCCTCACCTCCGGACTAGCGAACACCGGGGAGCTGTTTTTT. This translates into CASSLTSGLANTGELFF. The chain combines TRBV5-1 with TRBJ2-2; 7 bases map to TRBD2. Unmatched junction bases numbered 9, after V lost 4 bases and J lost 0 bases. Per the germline V gene, CDR1 is SGHRS and CDR2 is YFSETQ. There are 17 residues in the CDR3.

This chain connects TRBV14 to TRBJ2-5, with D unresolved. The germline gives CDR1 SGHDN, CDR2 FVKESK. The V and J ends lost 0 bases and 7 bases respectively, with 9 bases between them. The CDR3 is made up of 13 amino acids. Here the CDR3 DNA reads TGTGCCAGCAGCCAAGATACTCTAGGGACCCAGTACTTC. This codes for CASSQDTLGTQYF.

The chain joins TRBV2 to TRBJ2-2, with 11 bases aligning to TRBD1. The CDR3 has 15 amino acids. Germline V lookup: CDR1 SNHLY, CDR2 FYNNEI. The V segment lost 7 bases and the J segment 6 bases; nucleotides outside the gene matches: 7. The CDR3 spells CASILGQGAAGELFF. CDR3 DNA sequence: TGTGCCAGCATTCTAGGACAGGGGGCTGCCGGGGAGCTGTTTTTT. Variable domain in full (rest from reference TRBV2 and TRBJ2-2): EPEVTQTPSHQVTQMGQEVILRCVPISNHLYFYWYRQILGQKVEFLVSFYNNEISEKSEIFDDQFSVERPDGSNFTLKIRSTKLEDSAMYFCASILGQGAAGELFFGEGSRLTVL.